The clone carrying this T cell receptor (beta chain) came up many times. Antigen: not known. The data originate from a study of T cells in Graves' hyperthyroidism and ophthalmopathy. General study points: A model of 13 V-J features distinguished ophthalmopathy from stable hyperthyroidism. Blood also showed most of the thyroid clonotypes that were expanded above 0.001.

Using RNA transcripts as the source, TCR beta CDR3 regions were amplified. First-round RT-PCR targeting the TCR CDR3 was performed with the HTBI primer set. MiXCR, applied by TCRdb to the multiplex PCR reads, yields one record per CDR3 protein. This table has around 600,000 distinct CDR3 sequences, roughly 14% appearing once. The germline V gene encodes CDR1 MNHEY and CDR2 SVGEGT. After removal of 6 bases from V and 7 bases from J, the junction contained 9 bases not matched to a gene. There are 14 residues in the CDR3. Patients with ophthalmopathy all had a Clinical Activity Score of at least 3, a NOSPECS grade of at least 4 and duration under 3 months. The authors obtained PBMCs from 10 ml of fresh peripheral blood.

This chain uses TRBV6-2 or TRBV6-3 with TRBJ2-1, with 7 bases lining up with TRBD1. Sample: blood. This TCR was recovered from a woman aged 50 to 60 with Graves' ophthalmopathy. The CDR3, as DNA: TGTGCCAGCAGCGGACAGGCTTTAGGTAATGAGCAGTTCTTC. Translated, it gives CASSGQALGNEQFF.